The 29 T cell receptor beta chains reported below all come from one sample, sequenced in a study of blood T cell repertoires in COVID-19. TCRdb's table, derived via immunoSEQ multiplex PCR, lists solely in-frame clones and lacks some. The sample carries fewer than 150,000 clones, around 87% recorded once. Specimen: peripheral blood. The receptors derive from a woman in her fifties or sixties who had recovered from COVID-19.

The rearrangement links TRBV15 to TRBJ2-6; D gene ambiguous. The V gene's germline CDR1 is LNHNV and CDR2 YYDKDF (reference sequence). This CDR3 spans 13 amino acids. V was shortened by 5 bases and J by 5 bases, with 7 bases between the two germline ends. CDR3 amino acids: CATSDSRANVLTF. CDR3 DNA: TGTGCCACCAGCGATAGTCGGGCCAACGTCCTGACTTTC.

This chain uses TRBV4-1 with TRBJ2-1; a possible D gene is TRBD1 (6 bases). CDR1 MGHRA and CDR2 YSYEKL come from the germline V gene. Trimming pared 0 bases from V and 9 bases from J, leaving 24 bases between. The CDR3 has 18 residues. CDR3 sequence reads: CASSQDPPDRFYNSEQFF. DNA for the CDR3: TGCGCCAGCAGCCAAGATCCCCCTGACAGGTTTTATAATAGTGAGCAGTTCTTC.

The chain combines TRBV7-6 with TRBJ1-1; D is ambiguous. This CDR3 is 16 amino acids long. Germline CDR1 and CDR2: SGHVS and FNYEAQ. V shed 4 bases and J shed 0 bases, with 15 bases lying between them. Here the CDR3 DNA reads TGTGCCAGCAGCTCCCGGGAGGCAGGCATGAACACTGAAGCTTTCTTT. Residues: CASSSREAGMNTEAFF. Drawing the rest from reference TRBV7-6 and TRBJ1-1, the complete variable domain is GAGVSQSPRYKVTKRGQDVALRCDPISGHVSLYWYRQALGQGPEFLTYFNYEAQQDKSGLPNDRFSAERPEGSISTLTIQRTEQRDSAMYRCASSSREAGMNTEAFFGQGTRLTVV.

The chain recombines TRBV6-1 with TRBJ1-2; TRBD1 aligns across 7 bases. J was trimmed by 10 bases and V by 3 bases; bases with no gene match: 5. Germline loops: CDR1 MNHNS, CDR2 SASEGT. This CDR3 is 12 amino acids long. The CDR3: CASSDGTEDYTF. CDR3 DNA: TGTGCCAGCAGTGACGGGACAGAAGACTACACCTTC.

The chain joins TRBV6-5 to TRBJ2-5; D might be TRBD1 (5 bases). The CDR3 contains 16 residues. Deletions cut 0 bases from V and 7 bases from J, with 18 bases between. Germline V lookup: CDR1 MNHEY, CDR2 SVGAGI. The CDR3 nucleotides are TGTGCCAGCAGTTACTCGAGCATAGGGGCCAAGGGGACCCAGTACTTC. This codes for CASSYSSIGAKGTQYF.

V gene TRBV2 combines with J gene TRBJ2-7, with 8 positions matching TRBD1. The CDR3 contains 12 residues. V trimming: 7 bases; J trimming: 2 bases; junction bases outside the gene matches: 1. Germline V gene sequence: CDR1 SNHLY, CDR2 FYNNEI. As DNA, the CDR3 is TGTGCCAGCACGACAGGGGCCTACGAGCAGTACTTC. This translates into CASTTGAYEQYF.

The V gene is TRBV6-5, the J gene TRBJ1-6, with 7 bases identical to TRBD1. The junction had 6 bases not matched to a gene; V was cut back by 5 bases and J by 8 bases. This CDR3 spans 14 amino acids. Germline CDR1 reads MNHEY; CDR2 reads SVGAGI. The DNA for the CDR3 is TGTGCCAGCAGTATGGGACAGATACATTCACCCCTCCACTTT. Translating gives CASSMGQIHSPLHF.

The chain carries TRBV3-1 (or the pseudogene TRBV3-2) and TRBJ2-5; TRBD2 matches 7 bases. The CDR3 spans 14 residues. With V trimmed by 6 bases and J by 5 bases, 9 bases remained unmatched. Per germline, CDR1 LGHDT and CDR2 YNNKEL (reference sequence). In nucleotides, the CDR3 is TGTGCCAGCAGGTCCAGTCTCGGGGGGGAGACCCAGTACTTC. This translates into CASRSSLGGETQYF.

The chain links TRBV19 to TRBJ2-5, with no clear D. The CDR3 loop spans 14 amino acids. Germline V gene data show CDR1 as LNHDA and CDR2 as SQIVND (reference sequence). V lost 3 bases to trimming and J lost 0 bases, with 8 bases between them. As DNA, the CDR3 is TGTGCCAGTAGTATTTCTTCGTACCAAGAGACCCAGTACTTC. It yields the protein CASSISSYQETQYF.

This clone is labeled medium-sized. The chain uses TRBV4-3 and TRBJ2-1; possibly TRBD1 for D (7 bases). Per the germline V gene, CDR1 is LGHNA and CDR2 is YSLEER. The length of the CDR3 is 16 residues. V shed 0 bases and J shed 2 bases, with 11 bases lying between them. The CDR3 nucleotides are TGCGCCAGCAGCCAAGAGACAGGGAGGACCTACAATGAGCAGTTCTTC. Protein sequence: CASSQETGRTYNEQFF.

The rearrangement links TRBV7-2 to TRBJ2-7; D might be TRBD1 (6 bases). This CDR3 has 19 amino acids. Trimming shortened V by 2 bases and J by 0 bases, and 23 bases separated the two germline ends. Germline V gives CDR1 SGHTA, CDR2 FQGNSA. The CDR3 DNA follows: TGTGCCAGCAGCTTATACGACAGGACATACCGCTCACTCTCCTACGAGCAGTACTTC. It is translated as CASSLYDRTYRSLSYEQYF.

This clone was seen a few times. The V and J genes are TRBV7-2 and TRBJ2-1; unclear D gene. CDR1 SGHTA and CDR2 FQGNSA come from the germline V gene. The V and J ends lost 5 bases and 9 bases respectively, with 23 bases between them. The CDR3 length is 16 residues. CDR3 amino acids: CASSAEVARFRREQFF. The CDR3 DNA follows: TGTGCCAGCAGCGCAGAGGTGGCTAGGTTTCGCCGTGAGCAGTTCTTC.

The chain couples TRBV6-6 to TRBJ2-2; 7 bases align to TRBD2. CDR1 is MNHNY and CDR2 is SVGAGI in the germline V gene (reference sequence). CDR3 length: 14 residues. V shed 5 bases, J shed 6 bases, and the junction held 6 bases outside the gene matches. The CDR3 protein is CASSRETSSGELFF. The CDR3 DNA reads TGTGCCAGCAGTCGAGAGACTAGCTCCGGGGAGCTGTTTTTT.

J is TRBJ1-6 and V is TRBV19; 7 bases map to TRBD1. The CDR3 runs 15 residues. Unmatched junction bases numbered 5, after V lost 3 bases and J lost 6 bases. The germline V gene has CDR1 LNHDA and CDR2 SQIVND (reference sequence). DNA of the CDR3: TGTGCCAGTAGTATGAACAGGGGTATTAATTCACCCCTCCACTTT. Translated, it gives CASSMNRGINSPLHF.

The V and J genes are TRBV4-1 and TRBJ1-2; D is ambiguous. V lost 0 bases and J 2 bases, leaving 7 bases between the germline ends. The CDR3 is 14 amino acids. Germline V gives CDR1 MGHRA, CDR2 YSYEKL. DNA for the CDR3: TGCGCCAGCAGCCAAGAATCGAGGAACTATGGCTACACCTTC. This codes for CASSQESRNYGYTF.

The CDR3 here is CASTWGQVPYNEQFF. The CDR3 nucleotides read TGTGCCAGCACCTGGGGACAGGTACCCTACAATGAGCAGTTCTTC. The genes are TRBV11-3 and TRBJ2-1; 8 nucleotides match TRBD1. CDR3 length equals 15 residues. Trimming took 7 bases from V and 2 from J; bases not matched to a gene: 7. Germline loops: CDR1 SGHNT, CDR2 YENEEA.

The chain joins TRBV11-3 to TRBJ2-3; 8 nucleotides match TRBD1. The CDR3 is 15 amino acids. V lost 4 bases and J lost 3; bases outside the gene matches: 6. CDR1 and CDR2 from the germline V gene are SGHNT and YENEEA. CDR3 coding DNA: TGTGCCAGCAGCTGGGACGGACAGGGTACAGATACGCAGTATTTT. It specifies CASSWDGQGTDTQYF.

This clone has just one count. This chain connects TRBV7-6 to TRBJ2-1; TRBD2 matches 11 bases. CDR1 SGHVS and CDR2 FNYEAQ come from the germline V gene. CDR3 length: 18 amino acids. V lost 7 bases to trimming and J lost 5 bases; unmatched junction nucleotides: 16. CDR3 sequence reads: CASTPRLAGTPVDNEQFF. The CDR3 DNA reads as TGTGCCAGCACTCCGAGACTAGCGGGGACGCCTGTGGACAATGAGCAGTTCTTC.

This clone has just a few counts. V usage is TRBV19 and J usage is TRBJ1-2; 8 bases fit TRBD1. Germline V CDR1 and CDR2: LNHDA, SQIVND (reference sequence). J lost 6 bases, V lost 8 bases, and 8 bases had no gene match. The CDR3 spans 13 residues. The CDR3 region is CASASDRVHGYTF. The DNA of the CDR3 is TGTGCCAGTGCATCGGACAGGGTGCATGGCTACACCTTC.

This rearrangement joins TRBV30 to TRBJ1-5; tentative D call: TRBD1 (5 bases). The V end was cut by 5 bases, the J end by 0 bases, with 8 bases between. This CDR3 has 13 residues. CDR1 and CDR2 from the germline V gene are GTSNPN and SVGIG (reference sequence). CDR3 loop: CAWGTDSNQPQHF. The DNA of the CDR3 is TGTGCCTGGGGGACTGATAGCAATCAGCCCCAGCATTTT.

The chain employs TRBV7-6 and TRBJ2-6; 11 nucleotides agree with TRBD1. CDR3 length equals 18 residues. Germline values: CDR1 SGHVS, CDR2 FNYEAQ. Germline trimming cut 5 bases from V and 2 bases from J; bases unmatched to any gene: 8. The CDR3 nucleotides read TGTGCCAGCAGCCAGACAGGACAGGGGGCGGCTGGGGCCAACGTCCTGACTTTC. Translation gives CASSQTGQGAAGANVLTF.

This chain joins TRBV10-2 and TRBJ1-2; D is ambiguous. Germline loops: CDR1 WSHSY, CDR2 SAAADI. Trimming cost V 0 bases and J 7 bases, with 9 bases left between them. The CDR3 loop spans 13 amino acids. The chain's CDR3 is CASSESPGSGYTF. Here the CDR3 DNA reads TGCGCCAGCAGTGAGTCGCCCGGGAGTGGCTACACCTTC.

The V and J genes are TRBV30 and TRBJ1-2; TRBD1 is a possible D gene (6 bases). V lost 3 bases and J lost 5, with 13 bases in between. The germline gives CDR1 GTSNPN, CDR2 SVGIG (reference sequence). This CDR3 is 13 amino acids long. Here the CDR3 DNA reads TGTGCCTGGAGACGAGTAGGACAGTATGGCTACACCTTC. Translation: CAWRRVGQYGYTF.

This clone showed up just a few times. The chain joins TRBV30 to TRBJ1-1; D not certain. Germline V gene sequence: CDR1 GTSNPN, CDR2 SVGIG (reference sequence). V was pared by 4 bases and J by 0 bases, with 15 bases between. This CDR3 has 15 amino acids. CDR3 amino acids: CAWNGNRGMNTEAFF. The CDR3, as DNA: TGTGCCTGGAATGGAAACCGAGGCATGAACACTGAAGCTTTCTTT. The full variable domain, in which reference TRBV30 and TRBJ1-1 provide the parts outside the CDR3, is SQTIHQWPATLVQPVGSPLSLECTVEGTSNPNLYWYRQAAGRGLQLLFYSVGIGQISSEVPQNLSASRPQDRQFILSSKKLLLSDSGFYLCAWNGNRGMNTEAFFGQGTRLTVV.

The V call is TRBV5-8, the J call TRBJ2-3, with 8 bases aligning to TRBD2. This CDR3 comprises 18 residues. Germline assignment: CDR1 SGHTS and CDR2 YDEGEE. V shed 0 bases and J 0 bases; nucleotides not matched to a gene: 9. The CDR3 coding sequence is TGTGCCAGCAGCTTGGGGACTAGCTCCTTCGCTAGCACAGATACGCAGTATTTT. As protein: CASSLGTSSFASTDTQYF. Full variable domain (remainder filled in from reference TRBV5-8 and TRBJ2-3): EAGVTQSPTHLIKTRGQQATLRCSPISGHTSVYWYQQALGLGLQFLLWYDEGEERNRGNFPPRFSGRQFPNYSSELNVNALELEDSALYLCASSLGTSSFASTDTQYFGPGTRLTVL.

The genes are TRBV4-1 and TRBJ1-6; 9 bases agree with TRBD1. The J segment lost 9 bases and the V segment lost 0 bases, leaving 12 bases of the junction unmatched. This CDR3 has 18 amino acids. CDR1 MGHRA and CDR2 YSYEKL come from the germline V gene. This chain's CDR3 is CASSQDFLFGTGTSPLHF. CDR3 in DNA: TGCGCCAGCAGCCAAGATTTTCTTTTTGGGACAGGGACTTCACCCCTCCACTTT.

The V gene is TRBV12-3 or TRBV12-4, the J gene TRBJ1-1; D gene ambiguous. The CDR3 consists of 13 residues. Trimming took 2 bases from V and 1 from J, leaving 5 bases between them. CDR3 sequence: CASSLRRNTEAFF. The CDR3, as DNA: TGTGCCAGCAGTTTACGGAGGAACACTGAAGCTTTCTTT.

J is TRBJ1-2 and V is TRBV28; weak D call: TRBD1 (6 bases). The germline V gene encodes CDR1 MDHEN and CDR2 SYDVKM. This CDR3 spans 13 amino acids. Trimming removed 5 bases from V and 8 bases from J, with 15 bases in between. In nucleotides, the CDR3 is TGTGCCAGCAGTCTACAGGGATGGGGGGGCTACACCTTC. This translates into CASSLQGWGGYTF.

Here the CDR3 DNA reads TGTGCCAGCAGAGATATAACGGGAGGCTACACCTTC. Translated: CASRDITGGYTF. The V gene is TRBV6-5, the J gene TRBJ1-2; D not certain. This CDR3 has 12 amino acids. V was clipped by 6 bases and J by 8 bases, with 13 bases between them. Germline assignment: CDR1 MNHEY and CDR2 SVGAGI.